These 4 T cell receptor beta chains came from one sample sequenced in a study of blood T cell repertoires in COVID-19. Sequencing was performed with immunoSEQ multiplex PCR; in TCRdb, only in-frame clones are kept and a portion is missing. The sample shows about 670,000 clones, over 80% of them seen only once. Sequencing was carried out using peripheral blood. The receptor source for this set is a woman aged 18-29 years with acute or convalescent COVID-19.

V gene TRBV19 combines with J gene TRBJ2-7, with TRBD2 matching over 9 bases. The CDR3 length is 14 residues. Germline V gene lookup returns CDR1 LNHDA and CDR2 SQIVND (reference sequence). Unmatched junction bases numbered 3, after V lost 4 bases and J lost 2 bases. The CDR3, as DNA: TGTGCCAGTAGTACCCAGCGGGGGGCCTACGAGCAGTACTTC. Protein product: CASSTQRGAYEQYF.

V gene TRBV5-8 combines with J gene TRBJ1-5, with unresolved D. Germline V gene lookup returns CDR1 SGHTS and CDR2 YDEGEE. V was clipped by 4 bases and J by 6 bases, with 11 bases between them. This CDR3 is 13 amino acids long. The CDR3 reads CASSPDRGQPQHF. The DNA for the CDR3 is TGTGCCAGCAGCCCAGACCGGGGTCAGCCCCAGCATTTT.

The chain combines TRBV5-1 with TRBJ2-3; TRBD2 is a possible D gene (7 bases). Germline V CDR1 and CDR2: SGHRS, YFSETQ. Trimming shortened V by 8 bases and J by 4 bases, and 17 bases separated the two germline ends. This CDR3 has 14 residues. The CDR3 region has the DNA TGCGCCAGTTCCCCGGGGGGCGCCCCAGATACGCAGTATTTT. This sequence encodes CASSPGGAPDTQYF.

The V and J genes are TRBV7-2 and TRBJ1-2; 9 bases match TRBD1. V trimming: 1 base; J trimming: 6 bases; junction bases outside the gene matches: 9. Germline CDR1 and CDR2: SGHTA and FQGNSA. This CDR3 is 16 amino acids long. As DNA, the CDR3 is TGTGCCAGCAGCTTAGATAGGACAGGGGTGGATGATGGCTACACCTTC. It encodes CASSLDRTGVDDGYTF.